Listed below are T cell receptor beta chains from one sample, sequenced in a study of T cell changes during pregnancy in multiple sclerosis. Sequencing used immunoSEQ multiplex PCR; TCRdb keeps in-frame clones, though not all of them. The sample carries 57,000 or so clones, roughly 90% recorded once. The source was peripheral blood, collected in the first trimester of pregnancy. The source is a female donor with multiple sclerosis, enrolled in a pregnancy study. Each CDR3 is given without its conserved first and last residue. Only some rows state a clone size, as once, few, many or a class for expanded clones.

v_call,clone_size,cdr3_aa
TRBV7-8,.,ASSGRLATSYNEQF
TRBV5-1,.,ASSWDTNTDTQY
TRBV19,once,ASSIMTSGIHEQY
TRBV7-9,few,ASSLVGGAVETQY
TRBV18,.,ASSPRTGAETQY
TRBV9,.,ASSPQNTEAF
TRBV19,.,ASSIAWQGPNTEAF
TRBV5-4,.,ASSLDSGGEQY
TRBV18,.,ASSPPSGVGETQY
TRBV21-1,.,ASSKERASRAVGELF
TRBV7-2,.,ASSTRGAGANVLT
TRBV5-4,.,ASSLVTPSHGYT
TRBV9,.,ASSGPGYGYT
TRBV6-1,.,ASSVTGTGGWYEQF
TRBV7-9,.,ASSLYEHLNTEAF
TRBV9,.,ASSVTQNTGELF
TRBV9,.,ASRSGAGAPHGYT
TRBV6-5,.,ASSYRTEQF
TRBV27,.,ASSPSSGGSNEKLF
TRBV7-2,.,ASSVGLAGNEQF
TRBV29-1,.,SVEDSMGGGGYT
TRBV9,.,ASSSWTSRGDTQY
TRBV5-1,.,ASSLSGSVDTGELF
TRBV5-4,.,ASSPKPAVSTDTQY
TRBV10-3,.,AISESFGSSYEQY
TRBV18,.,ASSPTDYEQY
TRBV5-1,.,ASSSTGTATYEQY
TRBV19,.,ASSIDSSGRRPYEQY
TRBV5-5,.,ASSPLGGSPYEQY
TRBV27,.,ASSSGTGIKAF
TRBV6-5,.,ASSPREGWNEQF
TRBV10-3,.,AIRSTGFWGYT
TRBV7-2,once,ASSFGSPRGNTIY
TRBV21-1,.,ANNIGTGLWEPQH
TRBV7-3,.,ASSASENTGELF
TRBV28,few,ASSFLGGNQPQH
TRBV4-1,.,ASSQFQGGGETQY
TRBV19,few,ASSFGLAVEQY
TRBV6-1,.,ASSAETGFAGMNTEAF
TRBV18,.,ASSNRASSTDTQY
TRBV30,few,AGSAGQGGVGQPQH
TRBV7-2,.,ASSLHGGGAETQY
TRBV18,once,ASSPGTGFYEQY
TRBV27,few,ASSLIPGQGIDEQY
TRBV30,.,AWSRVTDTQY
TRBV25-1,.,ASSEISGRAGGYEQY
TRBV5-4,.,ASSLLADEQY
TRBV7-2,.,ASSSDRGNGYT
TRBV19,.,ASSSTGPYNEQF
TRBV14,.,ASSQDVRRGSFLYEQY